A selection of T cell receptor beta chains follows, all from one sample in a study of T cells in Graves' hyperthyroidism and ophthalmopathy. TCRdb reprocessed the multiplex PCR reads with MiXCR, giving one entry per CDR3 protein. Seen here are under 400,000 distinct CDR3 sequences, over 15% observed once, and the top ten hold 33%. The specimen was blood. All receptors derive from a man under 40 with Graves' hyperthyroidism. CDR3s include the opening cysteine and the closing phenylalanine or tryptophan. D genes are given only for firm matches. Clone size, where shown, is once, few, many, or a class for clones that have expanded.

>TRBJ2-7|many|TRBV11-2|TRBD2
CASSSSLQDWGRLAANYRYEQYF
TGTGCCAGCAGTTCCAGCCTACAGGACTGGGGGAGACTAGCGGCCAACTACCGTTACGAGCAGTACTTC
>TRBJ2-3|few|TRBV14|.
CASSQVQPTDTQYF
TGTGCCAGCAGCCAAGTACAACCCACAGATACGCAGTATTTT
>TRBJ1-4|.|TRBV6-1|.
CASRGGGPEKLFF
TGTGCCAGCAGGGGTGGGGGCCCTGAAAAACTGTTTTTT
>TRBJ1-4|many|TRBV19|.
CASSRRWDTDATNEKLFF
TGTGCCAGTAGTCGACGGTGGGACACCGATGCAACTAATGAAAAACTGTTTTTT
>TRBJ2-5|many|TRBV28|.
CASSLRPQETQYF
TGTGCCAGCAGTTTGAGGCCCCAAGAGACCCAGTACTTC
>TRBJ2-2|.|TRBV5-1|.
CASSAGETRYTGELFF
TGCGCCAGCAGCGCTGGCGAGACTCGATACACCGGGGAGCTGTTTTTT
>TRBJ2-1|few|TRBV5-1|TRBD1
CASSWGQGAYNEQFF
TGCGCCAGCAGCTGGGGACAGGGGGCCTACAATGAGCAGTTCTTC
>TRBJ2-7|many|TRBV11-2|.
CASSLMGSTYEQYF
TGTGCCAGCAGCTTAATGGGGTCTACCTACGAGCAGTACTTC
>TRBJ2-6|many|TRBV11-2|.
CASSGSSGANVLTF
TGTGCCAGCAGCGGGAGCTCTGGGGCCAACGTCCTGACTTTC
>TRBJ2-3|many|TRBV6-1|.
CASSEKAVFVETDTQYF
TGTGCCAGCAGTGAAAAGGCGGTGTTCGTCGAGACAGATACGCAGTATTTT
>TRBJ2-3|many|TRBV20-1|TRBD2
CSADVAGSTDTQYF
TGCAGTGCTGACGTAGCGGGGAGCACAGATACGCAGTATTTT
>TRBJ2-1|many|TRBV24-1|TRBD2
CATSDRLSGRSRYNEQFF
TGTGCCACCAGTGACCGTCTCAGCGGGAGAAGTAGGTACAATGAGCAGTTCTTC
>TRBJ1-2|.|TRBV18|TRBD1
CASSPSETGRAKDGYTF
TGTGCCAGCTCACCCTCGGAGACAGGGAGGGCCAAAGACGGCTACACCTTC
>TRBJ1-5|many|TRBV29-1|.
CSVAVSEPNQPQHF
TGCAGCGTCGCCGTGTCCGAGCCCAATCAGCCCCAGCATTTT
>TRBJ2-4|.|TRBV13|.
CASRTAGAKNIQYF
TGTGCCAGCAGGACCGCAGGCGCCAAAAACATTCAGTACTTC
>TRBJ2-7|few|TRBV27|.
CATQTLSHEQYF
TGTGCCACCCAAACGCTGAGTCACGAGCAGTACTTC
>TRBJ2-2|few|TRBV3-1|TRBD2
CASSSRLAGFHTGELFF
TGTGCCAGCAGCTCGCGACTAGCGGGATTTCACACCGGGGAGCTGTTTTTT
>TRBJ2-7|many|TRBV7-2|TRBD1
CASSSGQTFYEQYF
TGTGCCAGCAGCTCGGGACAGACGTTCTACGAGCAGTACTTC
>TRBJ2-5|.|TRBV5-1|.
CASSVLPMGGSETQYF
TGCGCCAGCAGCGTCCTCCCGATGGGGGGCTCGGAGACCCAGTACTTC
>TRBJ2-7|many|TRBV20-1|TRBD2
CSARPSGRTGEQYF
TGCAGTGCCCGCCCCAGCGGGAGAACGGGCGAGCAGTACTTC
>TRBJ2-3|many|TRBV4-2|.
CASSLSPTVPYTDTQYF
TGTGCCAGCAGCCTGTCCCCGACTGTACCCTACACAGATACGCAGTATTTT
>TRBJ2-3|few|TRBV30|.
CAWNRGWGGFTDTQYF
TGTGCCTGGAACAGAGGGTGGGGCGGATTCACAGATACGCAGTATTTT
>TRBJ2-1|many|TRBV20-1|.
CSASPRIAAYNEQFF
TGCAGTGCTTCCCCTAGGATAGCGGCCTACAATGAGCAGTTCTTC
>TRBJ2-3|few|TRBV20-1|TRBD2
CSVTSGRGTDTQYF
TGCAGTGTGACTAGCGGGAGGGGCACAGATACGCAGTATTTT
>TRBJ2-5|few|TRBV6-1|TRBD2
CASSAELAGMRETQYF
TGTGCCAGCAGTGCTGAGCTAGCGGGAATGAGAGAGACCCAGTACTTC
>TRBJ2-7|.|TRBV28|.
CASTSTRAGEQYF
TGTGCCAGTACCTCAACGAGGGCCGGCGAGCAGTACTTC
>TRBJ1-6|.|TRBV4-1|.
CASSQDVRGGSPLHF
TGCGCCAGCAGCCAAGATGTCAGGGGTGGCTCACCCCTCCACTTT
>TRBJ2-3|many|TRBV20-1|.
CSARDAGSSDTQYF
TGCAGTGCTAGAGATGCGGGGTCGTCCGATACGCAGTATTTT
>TRBJ2-7|many|TRBV19|.
CASSLTDRLAPYEQYF
TGTGCCAGTAGTTTAACCGACCGACTTGCTCCCTACGAGCAGTACTTC
>TRBJ2-7|.|TRBV4-1|TRBD1
CASSRLGQDRSYEQYF
TGCGCCAGCAGCCGCCTAGGGCAGGACAGGAGTTACGAGCAGTACTTC
>TRBJ2-7|.|TRBV5-1|.
CASSLAVEGEQYF
TGCGCCAGCAGCTTGGCCGTGGAGGGAGAGCAGTACTTC
>TRBJ2-5|many|TRBV4-2|.
CASSQVSEETQYF
TGTGCCAGCAGCCAAGTGTCGGAGGAGACCCAGTACTTC
>TRBJ2-1|many|TRBV6-4|TRBD1
CASRETGGEEQFF
TGTGCCAGCAGGGAGACAGGGGGTGAGGAGCAGTTCTTC
>TRBJ1-1|.|TRBV12-3/TRBV12-4|.
CASSQGVGAFF
TGTGCCAGCAGCCAGGGTGTCGGAGCTTTCTTT
>TRBJ2-7|.|TRBV14|.
CASSQQLRSDEQYF
TGTGCCAGCAGCCAACAACTAAGATCAGACGAGCAGTACTTC
>TRBJ1-1|many|TRBV28|TRBD1
CASRGGQGARAFF
TGTGCCAGCAGGGGAGGACAGGGGGCTAGGGCTTTCTTT
>TRBJ1-5|.|TRBV11-2|.
CASSPLRGNQPQHF
TGTGCCAGCAGCCCGCTCCGGGGGAATCAGCCCCAGCATTTT
>TRBJ2-1|few|TRBV20-1|.
CSALVAGRNNEQFF
TGCAGTGCTCTTGTGGCGGGAAGGAACAATGAGCAGTTCTTC
>TRBJ2-7|few|TRBV19|.
CASRPDRGVAGGHYEQYF
TGTGCCAGTAGACCGGACAGGGGGGTAGCGGGAGGCCACTACGAGCAGTACTTC
>TRBJ2-3|.|TRBV6-1|.
CASSDWDRRTDTQYF
TGTGCCAGCAGCGACTGGGACCGACGCACAGATACGCAGTATTTT